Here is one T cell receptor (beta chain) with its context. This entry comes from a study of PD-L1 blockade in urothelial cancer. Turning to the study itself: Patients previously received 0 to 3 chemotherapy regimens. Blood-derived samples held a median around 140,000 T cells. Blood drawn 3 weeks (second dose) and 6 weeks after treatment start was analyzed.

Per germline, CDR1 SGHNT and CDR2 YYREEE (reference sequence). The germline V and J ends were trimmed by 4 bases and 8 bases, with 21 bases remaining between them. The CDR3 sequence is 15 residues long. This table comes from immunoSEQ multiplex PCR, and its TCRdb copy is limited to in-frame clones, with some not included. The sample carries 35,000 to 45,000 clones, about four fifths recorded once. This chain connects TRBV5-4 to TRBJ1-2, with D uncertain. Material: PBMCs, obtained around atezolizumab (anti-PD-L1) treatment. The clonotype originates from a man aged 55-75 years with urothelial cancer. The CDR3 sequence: CASSPVDSTSRGYTF. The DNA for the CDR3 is TGTGCCAGCAGCCCCGTAGACTCTACTTCGAGAGGCTACACCTTC. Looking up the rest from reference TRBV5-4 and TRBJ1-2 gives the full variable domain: ETGVTQSPTHLIKTRGQQVTLRCSSQSGHNTVSWYQQALGQGPQFIFQYYREEENGRGNFPPRFSGLQFPNYSSELNVNALELDDSALYLCASSPVDSTSRGYTFGSGTRLTVV.